These 27 T cell receptor beta chains were all obtained from the same sample, sequenced in a study of cytomegalovirus exposure and HLA in healthy donors. Vbeta (60) and Jbeta (13) primers were used in the PCR. Data came from immunoSEQ multiplex PCR; TCRdb stores just in-frame clones and leaves some out. The data contain 120,000 or so clones, roughly 78% of them singletons. Sequences were obtained from PBMCs. The receptors shown here come from a man aged 25 to 40 in good health and CMV-seronegative.

The rearrangement uses TRBV9 and TRBJ1-1, with D perhaps TRBD1 (5 bases). V was shortened by 7 bases and J by 0 bases, with 10 bases between the two germline ends. Germline CDR1 and CDR2: SGDLS and YYNGEE. The CDR3 covers 13 residues. The CDR3 coding sequence is TGTGCCAGCGGAGGGGAATTGAACACTGAAGCTTTCTTT. Protein product: CASGGELNTEAFF.

This clone has only one observation. The V call is TRBV30, the J call TRBJ1-2; a weak D match, TRBD1 (6 bases). CDR3 size: 16 residues. Germline V gives CDR1 GTSNPN, CDR2 SVGIG (reference sequence). Deletions cut 0 bases from V and 4 bases from J, with 18 bases between. CDR3 nucleotides: TGTGCCTGGAGTGTTGAATCCAGGGCACAGGGCTATGGCTACACCTTC. Amino acid sequence: CAWSVESRAQGYGYTF.

This chain links TRBV9 with TRBJ2-1; tentative D call: TRBD1 (5 bases). Germline V gene data show CDR1 as SGDLS and CDR2 as YYNGEE. V was pared by 4 bases and J by 4 bases, with 12 bases between. The CDR3 spans 14 residues. Here the CDR3 reads CASSPQGLYNEQFF. In DNA form, the CDR3 reads TGTGCCAGCAGCCCTCAGGGTCTATACAATGAGCAGTTCTTC.

This clone showed up just a few times. Other DNA sequences from this sample encode an identical CDR3 as well. The rearrangement uses TRBV19 and TRBJ2-7; TRBD1 agrees at 7 bases. The germline gives CDR1 LNHDA, CDR2 SQIVND (reference sequence). The V segment lost 7 bases and the J segment 0 bases; nucleotides outside the gene matches: 9. The CDR3 has 15 residues. The CDR3 nucleotides are TGTGCCAGTACCCCCGGGGCAGGGGGCTCCTACGAGCAGTACTTC. Encoded protein: CASTPGAGGSYEQYF. Full variable domain (remainder filled in from reference TRBV19 and TRBJ2-7): DGGITQSPKYLFRKEGQNVTLSCEQNLNHDAMYWYRQDPGQGLRLIYYSQIVNDFQKGDIAEGYSVSREKKESFPLTVTSAQKNPTAFYLCASTPGAGGSYEQYFGPGTRLTVT.

V usage is TRBV30 and J usage is TRBJ1-2; 11 bases line up with TRBD1. V gave up 7 bases and J gave up 6 bases; unmatched junction bases: 16. Germline V CDR1 and CDR2: GTSNPN, SVGIG (reference sequence). CDR3 length equals 16 residues. The CDR3 DNA is TGTGCCTACTCCCCCCCGGGGGACAGGGGGACGGATGGCTACACCTTC. Its translation is CAYSPPGDRGTDGYTF.

The genes are TRBV5-1 and TRBJ2-1; the match to TRBD2 covers 11 bases. Germline assignment: CDR1 SGHRS and CDR2 YFSETQ. The CDR3 is made up of 16 amino acids. Trimming removed 3 bases from V and 9 bases from J; junction bases left unmatched: 11. CDR3 residues: CASSSLTTSGASEQFF. As DNA, the CDR3 is TGCGCCAGCAGCTCCCTTACGACTAGCGGGGCCTCTGAGCAGTTCTTC.

This rearrangement joins TRBV15 to TRBJ2-5, with 10 bases lining up with TRBD2. V lost 0 bases to trimming and J lost 5 bases; unmatched junction nucleotides: 3. The CDR3 has 15 residues. Germline V gene sequence: CDR1 LNHNV, CDR2 YYDKDF (reference sequence). The CDR3 nucleotides are TGTGCCACCAGCAGAGATCAGCGGGGGGGGGAGACCCAGTACTTC. It encodes CATSRDQRGGETQYF.

This chain links TRBV15 with TRBJ2-3; no clear D. Germline V gene data show CDR1 as LNHNV and CDR2 as YYDKDF (reference sequence). V was trimmed by 1 base and J by 0 bases, leaving 5 bases between them. The CDR3 spans 14 residues. The CDR3 spells CATSRGHSTDTQYF. CDR3 DNA: TGTGCCACCAGCAGAGGACACAGCACAGATACGCAGTATTTT.

This chain connects TRBV6-5 to TRBJ2-1, with D uncertain. Trimming left V 2 bases short and J 6 bases short, with 5 bases between. The germline gives CDR1 MNHEY, CDR2 SVGAGI. The CDR3 covers 12 residues. The CDR3 region has the DNA TGTGCCAGCAGTTACCCAGGCAATGAGCAGTTCTTC. It specifies CASSYPGNEQFF.

The rearrangement joins TRBV10-3 to TRBJ2-7, with TRBD1 matching over 8 bases. Germline lookup yields CDR1 ENHRY and CDR2 SYGVKD. The trim removed 3 bases at V and 4 bases at J, leaving 8 bases unmatched. The CDR3 runs 15 residues. The CDR3: CAISDRGQGRYEQYF. The CDR3 DNA sequence: TGTGCCATCAGTGATCGAGGACAGGGTAGGTACGAGCAGTACTTC.

The chain joins TRBV16 to TRBJ2-2, with 10 bases identical to TRBD1. The length of the CDR3 is 16 residues. Germline trimming cut 3 bases from V and 3 bases from J; bases unmatched to any gene: 4. The V gene's germline CDR1 is KGHSY and CDR2 FQNENV. CDR3 region: CASSHSGQGYTGELFF. The DNA for the CDR3 is TGTGCCAGCAGCCATTCGGGACAGGGGTACACCGGGGAGCTGTTTTTT.

This clone has only a few counts. CDR3 DNA: TGTGCCAGCAGTTACAATGCGGGGGGGAACACTGAAGCTTTCTTT. Protein: CASSYNAGGNTEAFF. The chain joins TRBV6-6 to TRBJ1-1; TRBD1 is a possible D gene (5 bases). The V gene lost 2 bases and the J gene lost 1 base, with 11 bases spanning the gap. CDR1 and CDR2 from the germline V gene are MNHNY and SVGAGI (reference sequence). The CDR3 consists of 15 residues.

The rearrangement joins TRBV6-6 to TRBJ1-5; D ambiguous. Between the trimmed V and J ends, which lost 6 bases and 4 bases, there was a span of 4 bases. The germline V gene has CDR1 MNHNY and CDR2 SVGAGI (reference sequence). CDR3 size: 11 residues. CDR3 sequence reads: CASSRNQPQHF. For the CDR3, the DNA is TGTGCCAGCAGCAGAAATCAGCCCCAGCATTTT.

The chain is built from TRBV28 and TRBJ2-7, with D perhaps matching TRBD2 (5 bases). The ends were cut back, 2 bases at V and 5 bases at J, with 19 bases in the middle. There are 16 residues in the CDR3. Germline CDR1 is MDHEN and CDR2 is SYDVKM. The CDR3 DNA reads TGTGCCAGCAGTTTACGCTACGGGGATTTTCAGGACGAGCAGTACTTC. This gives the protein CASSLRYGDFQDEQYF.

This sequence joins TRBV5-8 and TRBJ1-1; D gene unclear. The length of the CDR3 is 17 residues. Germline CDR1 SGHTS, CDR2 YDEGEE. V was cut by 3 bases and J by 0 bases, with 18 bases left in between. The CDR3 here is CASSWARKFVVNTEAFF. The CDR3 nucleotides read TGTGCCAGCAGCTGGGCCCGAAAGTTCGTGGTGAACACTGAAGCTTTCTTT.

This clone showed up just once. CDR3 in DNA: TGTGCCAGCAGCGCTCGGACTAGCGGGACTGCTACCTACAATGAGCAGTTCTTC. It translates to CASSARTSGTATYNEQFF. The genes are TRBV7-3 and TRBJ2-1, with 12 nucleotides matching TRBD2. Germline values: CDR1 SGHTA, CDR2 FQGTGA. V shed 5 bases and J 2 bases; nucleotides not matched to a gene: 10. This CDR3 has 18 residues.

The chain uses TRBV6-5 and TRBJ2-1; possibly TRBD2 for D (6 bases). This CDR3 region has 14 residues. The V and J ends lost 4 bases and 2 bases respectively, with 9 bases between them. Germline CDR1 is MNHEY and CDR2 is SVGAGI. In DNA form, the CDR3 reads TGTGCCAGCAGTTTGGGACTTACCTACAATGAGCAGTTCTTC. Its protein is CASSLGLTYNEQFF.

This clone has a handful of counts. At one boundary the junction diverges from the germline segment, which might be a read error. This chain connects TRBV7-2 to TRBJ2-5; TRBD1 matches at 7 bases. There are 13 residues in the CDR3. CDR1 is SGHTA, CDR2 FQGNSA, per germline. CDR3 amino acids: CASSAGTAETRYF. Here the CDR3 DNA reads TGTGCCAGCAGCGCCGGGACAGCCGAGACCCGGTACTTC. The whole variable domain, filled in from reference TRBV7-2 and TRBJ2-5, reads GAGVSQSPSNKVTEKGKDVELRCDPISGHTALYWYRQSLGQGLEFLIYFQGNSAPDKSGLPSDRFSAERTGGSVSTLTIQRTQQEDSAVYLCASSAGTAETRYFGPGTRLLVL.

The V and J genes are TRBV5-1 and TRBJ2-5; 10 positions match TRBD2. The DNA matches TRBJ2-7 better at its end, which makes the J call doubtful. From germline, CDR1 is SGHRS and CDR2 YFSETQ. The CDR3 has 14 amino acids. CDR3: CASSTTSGSYEQYF. CDR3 DNA: TGCGCCAGCAGCACGACTAGCGGGTCCTACGAGCAGTACTTC.

The V gene is TRBV7-8, the J gene TRBJ2-1; 12 nucleotides agree with TRBD2. The CDR3 runs to 17 residues. The junction had 8 bases not matched to a gene; V was cut back by 5 bases and J by 3 bases. In germline, CDR1 is SGHVS, CDR2 FQNEAQ. CDR3 residues: CASSQALAGGRYNEQFF. In nucleotides, the CDR3 is TGTGCCAGCAGCCAGGCACTAGCGGGGGGCCGCTACAATGAGCAGTTCTTC. The full variable domain, with the rest looked up from reference TRBV7-8 and TRBJ2-1, is GAGVSQSPRYKVAKRGQDVALRCDPISGHVSLFWYQQALGQGPEFLTYFQNEAQLDKSGLPSDRFFAERPEGSVSTLKIQRTQQEDSAVYLCASSQALAGGRYNEQFFGPGTRLTVL.

The V call is TRBV4-1, the J call TRBJ1-3, with TRBD1 as a possible D gene (5 bases). The V and J ends lost 1 base and 4 bases respectively, with 11 bases between them. Germline V gene lookup returns CDR1 MGHRA and CDR2 YSYEKL. This CDR3 is built from 15 residues. The DNA of the CDR3 is TGCGCCAGCAGCCAAGTAGGGGCCGCAGGAAACACCATATATTTT. Its translation is CASSQVGAAGNTIYF.

The V and J genes are TRBV27 and TRBJ2-3, with TRBD2 matching over 8 bases. The ends lost 3 bases at V and 1 base at J; junction bases unmatched: 3. Germline CDR1 is MNHEY and CDR2 is SMNVEV (reference sequence). The CDR3 sequence is 15 residues long. As DNA, the CDR3 is TGTGCCAGCAGTTTGAGCGGGGGTGGCACAGATACGCAGTATTTT. It is translated as CASSLSGGGTDTQYF.

Worth noting for this clone: Other nucleotide sequences in the sample specify the same CDR3. The rearrangement links TRBV11-2 to TRBJ2-7; TRBD2 matches at 12 bases. The CDR3 consists of 15 residues. V gave up 5 bases and J gave up 1 base; unmatched junction bases: 3. CDR1 is SGHAT, CDR2 FQNNGV, per germline. This CDR3 reads CASSPGLAGSYEQYF. CDR3 coding DNA: TGTGCCAGCAGCCCAGGACTAGCGGGGTCCTACGAGCAGTACTTC.

The rearrangement joins TRBV10-3 to TRBJ2-2; 9 nucleotides line up with TRBD1. Germline V gene lookup returns CDR1 ENHRY and CDR2 SYGVKD. The length of the CDR3 is 14 residues. Unmatched junction bases numbered 8, after V lost 7 bases and J lost 8 bases. The CDR3 region is CAITEGQGRGELFF. For the CDR3, the DNA is TGTGCCATCACCGAAGGACAGGGGCGGGGGGAGCTGTTTTTT.

V is TRBV7-9 and J is TRBJ2-7, with TRBD1 matching over 9 bases. CDR3 length: 15 amino acids. Germline V lookup: CDR1 SEHNR, CDR2 FQNEAQ (reference sequence). V lost 5 bases to trimming and J lost 5 bases; unmatched junction nucleotides: 10. For the CDR3, the DNA is TGTGCCAGCAGCCCGGAACAGGGGGCAGGTCACGAGCAGTACTTC. This translates into CASSPEQGAGHEQYF. Based on the CDR3 plus reference TRBV7-9 and TRBJ2-7, the full variable domain is DTGVSQNPRHKITKRGQNVTFRCDPISEHNRLYWYRQTLGQGPEFLTYFQNEAQLEKSRLLSDRFSAERPKGSFSTLEIQRTEQGDSAMYLCASSPEQGAGHEQYFGPGTRLTVT.

The chain joins TRBV28 to TRBJ1-2, with TRBD1 as a possible D gene (6 bases). Germline V CDR1 and CDR2: MDHEN, SYDVKM. V lost 5 bases and J 2 bases, leaving 15 bases between the germline ends. The CDR3 is 15 amino acids. The CDR3 DNA is TGTGCCAGCAGTCAAGGGACACCAAGGAACTATGGCTACACCTTC. Its translation: CASSQGTPRNYGYTF.

The rearrangement links TRBV5-1 to TRBJ2-2; 9 positions match TRBD2. The CDR3 loop spans 17 amino acids. Trimming at V came to 4 bases and at J to 6 bases, leaving 13 bases not matched to a gene. Per germline, CDR1 SGHRS and CDR2 YFSETQ. For the CDR3, the DNA is TGCGCCAGCAGCCCAATTCCGGGACTAGCAAGGGCCGGGGAGCTGTTTTTT. It is translated as CASSPIPGLARAGELFF.